This T cell receptor beta chain was retrieved from a study of cytomegalovirus exposure and HLA in healthy donors. At the level of the study: Prior work identified some 120 million unique TCR beta sequences in roughly 180 million T cells.

Note on this clone: Its antigen is undetermined.

Study-wide results and limits: Fewer N-insertions (relative to the 666-donor mean) were reportedly seen in an Asian-associated ancestry cluster in a later analysis. Overall, around 160 TCR beta chains were annotated as cytomegalovirus-associated. The records held CMV serostatus as the only immune exposure information.

The PCR made use of 60 Vbeta and 13 Jbeta primers. Using immunoSEQ multiplex PCR, the repertoire was profiled, and TCRdb retains in-frame clones only, with some absent. The sample carries about 60,000 clones, around four fifths recorded once. V was pared by 3 bases and J by 6 bases, with 11 bases between. The CDR3 totals 14 residues. Germline V gene sequence: CDR1 SEHNR, CDR2 FQNEAQ (reference sequence). The origin of this receptor is a man aged 30 to 45 in good health and CMV-seronegative. The genes are TRBV7-9 and TRBJ1-4; D not certain. The sample consisted of PBMCs. The CDR3 DNA follows: TGTGCCAGCAGCTTCGACATACCCGATGAAAAACTGTTTTTT. This gives the protein CASSFDIPDEKLFF.